The 26 T cell receptor beta chains below come from one sample, sequenced in a study of human T cells and chemical hapten exposure (dated by TCRdb to about 2021). The time point label for this specimen denotes: patch test 1, 2 weeks after DPC sensitization. The treatment or condition label of this sample denotes: therapeutic diphenylcyclopropenone sensitization with weekly scalp DPC. Library preparation used RACE. The instrument was a NextSeq 500. TCRdb applied fastp at Q25 and MiXCR to the public reads, then kept only in-frame beta chains. Rows with one shared CDR3 protein collapse into an entry with the most common genes and DNA. This sample holds over 45,000 distinct CDR3 sequences; 9.3% were observed only once. Roughly 15% of the sample belongs to the ten largest clones. The starting material was whole blood, obtained in connection with sensitization to the hapten diphenylcyclopropenone (DPC). These receptors were obtained from a woman in her thirties or forties with alopecia areata. Some clones in this sample may be carry-over from other donors' samples.

This clonotype was observed a few times. V usage is TRBV25-1 and J usage is TRBJ2-3; 8 nucleotides agree with TRBD1. Looked up from germline, CDR1 is MGHDK and CDR2 is SYGVNS. V lost 2 bases to trimming and J lost 6 bases; unmatched junction nucleotides: 4. The CDR3 is 14 residues long. This CDR3 is CASSEQGAADTQYF. CDR3 nucleotide sequence: TGTGCCAGCAGTGAACAGGGGGCGGCGGATACGCAGTATTTT.

The V gene is TRBV4-1, the J gene TRBJ2-2; 7 bases align to TRBD1. The CDR3 has 15 amino acids. Germline loops: CDR1 MGHRA, CDR2 YSYEKL. V gave up 7 bases and J gave up 4 bases; unmatched junction bases: 9. The CDR3 protein is CASTDRQGTTGELFF. CDR3 DNA: TGCGCCAGCACCGACAGACAGGGCACCACCGGGGAGCTGTTTTTT.

This clonotype occurred a few times. The chain couples TRBV7-8 to TRBJ1-1; D call uncertain. Germline V gene data show CDR1 as SGHVS and CDR2 as FQNEAQ. CDR3 length equals 15 residues. Trimming took off 4 bases at V and 1 base at J, with 13 bases between the two ends. The CDR3 is CASSSRRLSNTEAFF. In DNA form, the CDR3 reads TGTGCCAGCAGCTCCCGACGGCTTTCGAACACTGAAGCTTTCTTT.

The table lists this clonotype with a few counts. The chain employs TRBV9 and TRBJ2-2; no clear D. V was cut by 0 bases and J by 7 bases, with 28 bases left in between. The CDR3 totals 20 residues. CDR1 is SGDLS, CDR2 YYNGEE, per germline. The DNA for the CDR3 is TGTGCCAGCAGCGTAGCCGGCTTATCCAGTGTGTTGGTAGGGCGCGGGGAGCTGTTTTTT. Protein: CASSVAGLSSVLVGRGELFF.

This clonotype was found a few times. V usage is TRBV5-1 and J usage is TRBJ1-1; possibly TRBD1 for D (5 bases). CDR3 length: 14 residues. V lost 0 bases to trimming and J lost 3 bases, with 9 bases between them. The germline V gene encodes CDR1 SGHRS and CDR2 YFSETQ. The CDR3 is CASSLGRGDTEAFF. The CDR3 DNA follows: TGCGCCAGCAGCTTGGGCCGGGGGGACACTGAAGCTTTCTTT.

The V call is TRBV30, the J call TRBJ2-6; D is unclear. Germline CDR1 is GTSNPN and CDR2 is SVGIG (reference sequence). V gave up 3 bases and J gave up 4 bases, with 7 bases separating them. The CDR3 has 13 residues. The CDR3 nucleotides are TGTGCCTGGAGCCGCTCCGGGGCCAACGTCCTGACTTTC. This sequence encodes CAWSRSGANVLTF.

Many counts were recorded for this clonotype. Mismatch with germline at one junction end may stem from a read error. The chain is built from TRBV5-1 and TRBJ2-5; D uncertain. Germline values: CDR1 SGHRS, CDR2 YFSETQ. CDR3 length: 14 residues. CDR3 protein: CASSLVGDQETQYF. Written as DNA, the CDR3 is TGCGCCAGCAGCTTGGTCGGAGACCAGGAGACCCAGTACTTC.

The chain carries TRBV24-1 and TRBJ2-2; no definite D call. Deletions cut 3 bases from V and 5 bases from J, with 9 bases between. This CDR3 has 14 amino acids. The germline CDR1 and CDR2 sequences are KGHDR and SFDVKD. The CDR3, as DNA: TGTGCCACCAGTGATAATAAGGAGACCGGGGAGCTGTTTTTT. This sequence encodes CATSDNKETGELFF.

Here the CDR3 reads CASRGQFSTDTQYF. For the CDR3, the DNA is TGCGCCAGCAGAGGACAGTTTTCCACAGATACGCAGTATTTT. This rearrangement joins TRBV5-1 to TRBJ2-3; weak D call: TRBD1 (6 bases). V gave up 5 bases and J gave up 2 bases, with 12 bases separating them. CDR1 and CDR2 from the germline V gene are SGHRS and YFSETQ. This CDR3 has 14 amino acids.

This clonotype has a count of ten or more. DNA of the CDR3: TGCGCCAGCAGCTTGGAAGGTCTAGCGGGGCACACCGGTGGGACCCAGTACTTC. It is translated as CASSLEGLAGHTGGTQYF. The V and J genes are TRBV5-1 and TRBJ2-5, with TRBD2 matching over 9 bases. The ends lost 0 bases at V and 7 bases at J; junction bases unmatched: 16. The CDR3 sequence is 18 residues long. CDR1 SGHRS and CDR2 YFSETQ come from the germline V gene.

There are a few counts of this clonotype. V usage is TRBV6-4 and J usage is TRBJ1-6, with 7 bases lining up with TRBD1. V was pared by 0 bases and J by 6 bases, with 2 bases of the junction left unmatched. Germline-derived CDR1 and CDR2 are MRHNA and SNTAGT. The CDR3 sequence is 15 residues long. CDR3 bases: TGTGCCAGCAGTGACTCGGCAGGGGGTAATTCACCCCTCCACTTT. Its protein is CASSDSAGGNSPLHF.

V gene TRBV2 combines with J gene TRBJ1-5; D is undetermined. The CDR3 loop spans 15 amino acids. Trimming left V 5 bases short and J 2 bases short, with 13 bases between. Looked up from germline, CDR1 is SNHLY and CDR2 is FYNNEI. The CDR3 region is CASSLRGGGNQPQHF. The CDR3 DNA sequence: TGTGCCAGCAGTCTCAGAGGAGGAGGCAATCAGCCCCAGCATTTT.

The V call is TRBV20-1, the J call TRBJ2-7; the D gene is possibly TRBD2 (5 bases). Germline loops: CDR1 DFQATT, CDR2 SNEGSKA (reference sequence). V lost 3 bases and J 6 bases, leaving 15 bases between the germline ends. This CDR3 has 13 residues. The CDR3 region has the DNA TGCAGTGCTAGTTCGGGGTATCACGGCGAGCAGTACTTC. Encoded protein: CSASSGYHGEQYF.

This clonotype has ten or more counts. The V call is TRBV4-2, the J call TRBJ2-7; weak D call: TRBD2 (6 bases). V shed 4 bases and J shed 2 bases, with 18 bases lying between them. The CDR3 has 16 residues. Germline V gene sequence: CDR1 LGHNA, CDR2 YNFKEQ. The CDR3 here is CASSRAYAGITYEQYF. In DNA, the CDR3 is TGTGCCAGCAGCCGGGCTTATGCGGGGATAACCTACGAGCAGTACTTC.

This clonotype appeared many times. The genes are TRBV28 and TRBJ2-2; D not certain. CDR3 length equals 15 residues. Germline loops: CDR1 MDHEN, CDR2 SYDVKM. V was pared by 2 bases and J by 5 bases, with 12 bases between. This chain's CDR3 is CASSLPGVVTGELFF. The CDR3 DNA reads as TGTGCCAGCAGTTTACCCGGAGTAGTTACCGGGGAGCTGTTTTTT. Together with reference TRBV28 and TRBJ2-2, the CDR3 gives the full variable domain: DVKVTQSSRYLVKRTGEKVFLECVQDMDHENMFWYRQDPGLGLRLIYFSYDVKMKEKGDIPEGYSVSREKKERFSLILESASTNQTSMYLCASSLPGVVTGELFFGEGSRLTVL.

In this sample, this clonotype turned up many times. The chain has TRBV12-3 or TRBV12-4 and TRBJ2-5; TRBD2 matches at 12 bases. V dropped 4 bases and J dropped 4; count of bases not matched to a gene: 4. The CDR3 extends over 15 amino acids. The CDR3 here is CASSSSGGALETQYF. The CDR3 DNA reads as TGTGCCAGCAGTTCTAGCGGGGGGGCCTTAGAGACCCAGTACTTC.

This sequence joins TRBV11-2 and TRBJ1-2, with 7 bases matching TRBD1. CDR1 and CDR2 (germline): SGHAT, FQNNGV. CDR3 length: 16 amino acids. J lost 3 bases, V lost 5 bases, and 12 bases had no gene match. The CDR3 here is CASSPTTGRIYYGYTF. CDR3 nucleotides: TGTGCCAGCAGCCCCACGACAGGGAGGATTTACTATGGCTACACCTTC.

This sequence joins TRBV6-6 and TRBJ2-5, with D maybe TRBD1 (6 bases). This CDR3 is built from 12 residues. Germline V gene lookup returns CDR1 MNHNY and CDR2 SVGAGI (reference sequence). Trimming removed 8 bases at V and 1 base at J, with 8 bases between. The CDR3 DNA sequence: TGTGCCAGCCGGGACACCCAAGAGACCCAGTACTTC. This gives the protein CASRDTQETQYF.

This clonotype was recorded many times. This chain connects TRBV4-3 to TRBJ2-3; D is unclear. V lost 0 bases to trimming and J lost 1 base, with 8 bases between them. Germline CDR1 reads LGHNA; CDR2 reads YSLEER. The CDR3 runs 15 residues. The CDR3 nucleotides read TGCGCCAGCAGCCAAGACCTGCACCGCACAGATACGCAGTATTTT. Translating it yields CASSQDLHRTDTQYF.

This clonotype was counted ten times or more. The CDR3 DNA sequence: TGTGCCAGCAGCTTAGGATATGGGGCCAACGTCCTGACTTTC. Its translation is CASSLGYGANVLTF. The V call is TRBV11-3, the J call TRBJ2-6; D gene ambiguous. V dropped 1 base and J dropped 3 bases, with 4 bases sitting between them. Germline V gene sequence: CDR1 SGHNT, CDR2 YENEEA. The CDR3 is 14 residues long.

This clonotype has more than one count but fewer than ten. The chain joins TRBV12-3 or TRBV12-4 to TRBJ1-6, with 9 bases aligning to TRBD1. The junction had 4 bases not matched to a gene; V was cut back by 5 bases and J by 2 bases. The CDR3 sequence is 16 residues long. The CDR3 DNA reads as TGTGCCAGCAGTCCTCGACAGGGGGCCTATAATTCACCCCTCCACTTT. Translated: CASSPRQGAYNSPLHF.

This clonotype has just a few counts. CDR3 sequence reads: CASSRRTSDGYTF. The CDR3 DNA reads TGTGCCAGCAGCCGGAGGACATCGGATGGCTACACCTTC. The rearrangement joins TRBV12-3 or TRBV12-4 to TRBJ1-2, with a tentative D call TRBD1 (5 bases). CDR3 length: 13 residues. Trimming pared 6 bases from V and 6 bases from J, leaving 14 bases between.

This clonotype was counted once. A read error may be the cause here, since a much bigger clone is one base away. The V and J genes are TRBV6-1 and TRBJ2-7; D unclear. Germline V gene data show CDR1 as MNHNS and CDR2 as SASEGT. This CDR3 is 12 amino acids long. The CDR3 region is CVSSEPGYEQYF. Here the CDR3 DNA reads TGTGTCAGCAGTGAACCCGGATACGAGCAGTACTTC.

The CDR3 DNA sequence: TGTGCCAGCAGTGAGGCCGGGCCCCCCCATAGCACAGATACGCAGTATTTT. Translation gives CASSEAGPPHSTDTQYF. The chain carries TRBV25-1 and TRBJ2-3; D unclear. The CDR3 is made up of 17 amino acids. Trimming shortened V by 3 bases and J by 0 bases, and 16 bases separated the two germline ends. In germline, CDR1 is MGHDK, CDR2 SYGVNS.

This clonotype was counted many times. The chain couples TRBV28 to TRBJ2-4; either TRBD1 or TRBD2 may fit D (6 bases each). V was shortened by 3 bases and J by 4 bases, with 13 bases between the two germline ends. This CDR3 contains 15 residues. CDR1 is MDHEN and CDR2 is SYDVKM in the germline V gene. CDR3 nucleotide sequence: TGTGCCAGCAGTTTCGAGGGGGAGGCGAAAAACATTCAGTACTTC. Encoded protein: CASSFEGEAKNIQYF.

This clonotype was counted ten times or more. V gene TRBV7-2 combines with J gene TRBJ2-7; perhaps TRBD1 as D (5 bases). Germline assignment: CDR1 SGHTA and CDR2 FQGNSA. CDR3 length: 16 residues. V gave up 5 bases and J gave up 1 base, with 18 bases separating them. DNA of the CDR3: TGTGCCAGCAGCGGGGCGAGAGACTCAAGATCCTACGAGCAGTACTTC. Its translation is CASSGARDSRSYEQYF.